Listed here are 17 T cell receptor beta chains from one sample, sequenced in a study of cytomegalovirus exposure and HLA in healthy donors. The PCR had 60 Vbeta and 13 Jbeta primers. The method was immunoSEQ multiplex PCR; TCRdb's version includes in-frame clones alone and lacks a portion of them. Counted here are some 140,000 clones, 60% to 85% occurring once; the ten biggest clones make up 1% to 1.5%. Sequencing input: PBMCs. Source of these receptors: a male donor in good health and CMV-seropositive.

The chain carries TRBV7-2 and TRBJ2-5; 7 bases fit TRBD2. V gave up 6 bases and J gave up 5 bases; unmatched junction bases: 6. Germline V gives CDR1 SGHTA, CDR2 FQGNSA. CDR3 size: 13 residues. The CDR3 DNA follows: TGTGCCAGCAGGCCCGGGACTACCGAGACCCAGTACTTC. This encodes CASRPGTTETQYF.

The chain couples TRBV11-2 to TRBJ2-6, with D possibly TRBD1 on 5 matching bases. Germline-derived CDR1 and CDR2 are SGHAT and FQNNGV. The CDR3 totals 18 residues. V lost 5 bases and J lost 2, with 19 bases in between. The CDR3 is CASSPPWGLNAGANVLTF. In DNA, the CDR3 is TGTGCCAGCAGCCCCCCCTGGGGCTTAAACGCTGGGGCCAACGTCCTGACTTTC.

The chain has TRBV5-6 and TRBJ2-7; possibly TRBD1 for D (6 bases). Trimming took off 0 bases at V and 6 bases at J, with 13 bases between the two ends. This CDR3 has 14 residues. Germline loops: CDR1 SGHDT, CDR2 YYEEEE. The CDR3: CASSLVLGHGEQYF. The CDR3 DNA sequence: TGTGCCAGCAGCTTGGTTCTGGGACATGGCGAGCAGTACTTC.

This clone was counted only a few times. The gene calls are TRBV5-4 and TRBJ1-2; tentative D call: TRBD1 (5 bases). Deletions cut 0 bases from V and 0 bases from J, with 18 bases between. The CDR3 sequence is 18 residues long. The germline CDR1 and CDR2 sequences are SGHNT and YYREEE (reference sequence). The CDR3 nucleotides read TGTGCCAGCAGCTTGGGTCCAGGGCCCGAAACAGCTAACTATGGCTACACCTTC. Protein: CASSLGPGPETANYGYTF.

The J gene is TRBJ2-7, the V gene TRBV6-1; the D gene is possibly TRBD2 (6 bases). This CDR3 has 16 residues. Trimming stripped 4 bases from V and 0 bases from J, with 16 bases between. Looked up from germline, CDR1 is MNHNS and CDR2 is SASEGT. The CDR3 loop reads CASSGGLAWSSYEQYF. DNA for the CDR3: TGTGCCAGCAGTGGAGGCCTAGCGTGGAGCTCCTACGAGCAGTACTTC.

The chain links TRBV6-1 to TRBJ2-6, with D unresolved. The CDR3 loop spans 14 amino acids. Trimming removed 5 bases at V and 7 bases at J, with 12 bases between. Germline V lookup: CDR1 MNHNS, CDR2 SASEGT. In DNA, the CDR3 is TGTGCCAGCAGTATGTCCACAGAAGCCAACGTCCTGACTTTC. Amino acids: CASSMSTEANVLTF.

This clone turned up a few times. At one of its ends the junction is not consistent with the germline gene, which may arise from a read error. The chain carries TRBV7-9 and TRBJ2-3; 10 positions match TRBD1. Germline CDR1 is SEHNR and CDR2 is FQNEAQ (reference sequence). The CDR3 loop spans 15 amino acids. CDR3 sequence (DNA): TGTTCCAGCAGCTACCGGGACAGGGGTGCAGATACGCAGTATTTT. It translates to CSSSYRDRGADTQYF. Together with reference TRBV7-9 and TRBJ2-3, the CDR3 gives the full variable domain: DTGVSQNPRHKITKRGQNVTFRCDPISEHNRLYWYRQTLGQGPEFLTYFQNEAQLEKSRLLSDRFSAERPKGSFSTLEIQRTEQGDSAMYLCSSSYRDRGADTQYFGPGTRLTVL.

V usage is TRBV19 and J usage is TRBJ1-2, with TRBD1 identical over 9 bases. V dropped 4 bases and J dropped 7; count of bases not matched to a gene: 10. Germline V CDR1 and CDR2: LNHDA, SQIVND (reference sequence). The CDR3 loop spans 15 amino acids. The CDR3 here is CASSTAGTGFAGYTF. The CDR3 nucleotides are TGTGCCAGTAGTACAGCCGGGACAGGGTTCGCTGGCTACACCTTC.

This rearrangement joins TRBV6-5 to TRBJ2-7, with TRBD2 identical over 14 bases. Trimming removed 6 bases from V and 7 bases from J; junction bases left unmatched: 5. Per germline, CDR1 MNHEY and CDR2 SVGAGI. The CDR3 loop spans 14 amino acids. DNA of the CDR3: TGTGCCAGCAGGACTAGCGGGAGGGGAGATGAGCAGTACTTC. Its protein is CASRTSGRGDEQYF.

The rearrangement joins TRBV9 to TRBJ2-1, with no clear D. This CDR3 spans 15 amino acids. The V end was cut by 0 bases, the J end by 0 bases, with 7 bases between. Germline CDR1 and CDR2: SGDLS and YYNGEE. CDR3 DNA sequence: TGTGCCAGCAGCGTAGGAACTACCTCCTACAATGAGCAGTTCTTC. This gives the protein CASSVGTTSYNEQFF. Together with reference TRBV9 and TRBJ2-1, the CDR3 gives the full variable domain: DSGVTQTPKHLITATGQRVTLRCSPRSGDLSVYWYQQSLDQGLQFLIQYYNGEERAKGNILERFSAQQFPDLHSELNLSSLELGDSALYFCASSVGTTSYNEQFFGPGTRLTVL.

The chain recombines TRBV2 with TRBJ1-1; the D is unclear. Trimming took off 2 bases at V and 1 base at J, with 5 bases between the two ends. Germline lookup yields CDR1 SNHLY and CDR2 FYNNEI. The CDR3 loop spans 13 amino acids. The CDR3 loop is CASSEPGNTEAFF. For the CDR3, the DNA is TGTGCCAGCAGTGAACCGGGGAACACTGAAGCTTTCTTT.

In this sample, this clone turned up once. The chain recombines TRBV5-6 with TRBJ2-7, with 7 bases lining up with TRBD1. CDR1 is SGHDT, CDR2 YYEEEE, per germline. V shed 7 bases, J shed 4 bases, and the junction held 11 bases outside the gene matches. This CDR3 is built from 14 residues. The CDR3 sequence: CASLPGTDTYEQYF. CDR3 sequence (DNA): TGTGCCAGCCTCCCCGGGACAGATACTTACGAGCAGTACTTC. Full variable domain (rest looked up from reference TRBV5-6 and TRBJ2-7): DAGVTQSPTHLIKTRGQQVTLRCSPKSGHDTVSWYQQALGQGPQFIFQYYEEEERQRGNFPDRFSGHQFPNYSSELNVNALLLGDSALYLCASLPGTDTYEQYFGPGTRLTVT.

The J gene is TRBJ2-4, the V gene TRBV28; 7 bases are a match to TRBD2. CDR3 size: 15 residues. Unmatched junction bases numbered 13, after V lost 5 bases and J lost 9 bases. Germline V gives CDR1 MDHEN, CDR2 SYDVKM. The DNA for the CDR3 is TGTGCCAGCAGTCCCCCGGGACTATCGGCCGGCATTCAGTACTTC. Translation: CASSPPGLSAGIQYF.

This clone appeared a few times. The chain joins TRBV6-1 to TRBJ1-1, with 10 nucleotides matching TRBD1. Germline V gene data show CDR1 as MNHNS and CDR2 as SASEGT. CDR3 length: 15 amino acids. The J segment lost 1 base and the V segment lost 3 bases, leaving 2 bases of the junction unmatched. The CDR3 DNA reads TGTGCCAGCAGTGATCGGGACAGGGGGAACACTGAAGCTTTCTTT. Its translation is CASSDRDRGNTEAFF.

The rearrangement uses TRBV18 and TRBJ2-7; D remains ambiguous. In germline, CDR1 is KGHSH, CDR2 LQKENI. The CDR3 is made up of 17 amino acids. The V end was cut by 4 bases, the J end by 1 base, with 20 bases between. CDR3 region: CASSQSPSSLGSYEQYF. As DNA, the CDR3 is TGTGCCAGCTCACAGTCCCCCTCCTCCCTAGGTTCCTACGAGCAGTACTTC.

This clone was seen only a few times. This chain links TRBV19 with TRBJ2-7; 7 bases align to TRBD1. This CDR3 has 13 residues. The germline gives CDR1 LNHDA, CDR2 SQIVND (reference sequence). V lost 7 bases to trimming and J lost 5 bases; unmatched junction nucleotides: 8. The CDR3 loop reads CASKGRGRDEQYF. CDR3 bases: TGTGCCAGTAAAGGAAGGGGGCGCGACGAGCAGTACTTC.

This clone was counted a few times. The gene calls are TRBV28 and TRBJ1-1; D unclear. The germline CDR1 and CDR2 sequences are MDHEN and SYDVKM. Trimming shortened V by 4 bases and J by 1 base, and 7 bases separated the two germline ends. There are 13 residues in the CDR3. The CDR3 coding sequence is TGTGCCAGCAGTTCCCCCGGGAACACTGAAGCTTTCTTT. As protein: CASSSPGNTEAFF.